These 8 T cell receptor beta chains share one sample of origin, sequenced in a study of neoadjuvant anti-PD-1 for oral cavity cancer. Documented time point: after neoadjuvant nivolumab, at surgical resection. Assay: immunoSEQ multiplex PCR; the TCRdb copy retains only in-frame clones and omits some. The sample contains fewer than 15,000 clones, roughly 70% of which appear only once. The sequencing used PBMCs, collected after nivolumab (anti-PD-1) treatment. The origin of the receptors is a person aged 40 to 85 with oral cavity squamous cell carcinoma.

This clone was seen once. The rearrangement links TRBV5-1 to TRBJ2-2; D not certain. CDR3 length: 14 residues. V lost 1 base to trimming and J lost 2 bases, with 6 bases between them. Germline CDR1 reads SGHRS; CDR2 reads YFSETQ. In DNA form, the CDR3 reads TGCGCCAGCAGCTTGCTTTCCAACACCGGGGAGCTGTTTTTT. Amino acid sequence: CASSLLSNTGELFF.

V and J are TRBV27 and TRBJ1-1, with no clear D. V dropped 4 bases and J dropped 6 bases, with 12 bases sitting between them. The CDR3 sequence is 13 residues long. In germline, CDR1 is MNHEY, CDR2 SMNVEV (reference sequence). The CDR3, as DNA: TGTGCCAGCAGTTCCGTTCCCCGGGCTGAAGCTTTCTTT. It codes for CASSSVPRAEAFF.

In this sample, this clone turned up a few times. The chain uses TRBV2 and TRBJ2-1; 11 bases line up with TRBD1. V lost 4 bases, J lost 5 bases, and 4 bases stayed unmatched. The CDR3 runs to 15 residues. The germline V gene encodes CDR1 SNHLY and CDR2 FYNNEI. The CDR3 DNA reads TGTGCCAGCAGTGGGGGACAGGGGGAAAACAATGAGCAGTTCTTC. Translated: CASSGGQGENNEQFF. The complete variable domain, with remaining parts taken from reference TRBV2 and TRBJ2-1, reads EPEVTQTPSHQVTQMGQEVILRCVPISNHLYFYWYRQILGQKVEFLVSFYNNEISEKSEIFDDQFSVERPDGSNFTLKIRSTKLEDSAMYFCASSGGQGENNEQFFGPGTRLTVL.

The chain carries TRBV6-5 and TRBJ2-1; TRBD1 matches 9 bases. V trimming: 6 bases; J trimming: 3 bases; junction bases outside the gene matches: 6. Germline-derived CDR1 and CDR2 are MNHEY and SVGAGI. The CDR3 length is 15 residues. The CDR3 nucleotides read TGTGCCAGCAGGCTACAGGGGGCGGGCTACAATGAGCAGTTCTTC. Its translation: CASRLQGAGYNEQFF.

V and J are TRBV19 and TRBJ2-6, with unresolved D. With 8 bases removed from V and 5 bases from J, the gap between germline ends came to 7 bases. This CDR3 is built from 12 residues. The V gene's germline CDR1 is LNHDA and CDR2 SQIVND (reference sequence). CDR3 sequence reads: CASSPRANVLTF. In DNA, the CDR3 is TGTGCCAGTTCTCCACGGGCCAACGTCCTGACTTTC.

The chain recombines TRBV9 with TRBJ2-5; D not certain. The V gene's germline CDR1 is SGDLS and CDR2 YYNGEE. The CDR3 is made up of 12 amino acids. V was trimmed by 3 bases and J by 1 base, leaving 4 bases between them. The CDR3 nucleotides are TGTGCCAGCAGCGACTCCCAAGAGACCCAGTACTTC. Amino acids: CASSDSQETQYF.

This clone was seen a single time. The chain uses TRBV6-5 and TRBJ2-2; D unresolved. The CDR3 totals 15 residues. V was trimmed by 10 bases and J by 5 bases, leaving 20 bases between them. The germline V gene encodes CDR1 MNHEY and CDR2 SVGAGI. CDR3 loop: CAISTWAYGTGELFF. CDR3 in DNA: TGTGCCATCTCAACGTGGGCGTATGGGACCGGGGAGCTGTTTTTT.

This chain links TRBV28 with TRBJ2-2, with D tentatively TRBD1 (5 bases). Germline V gene data show CDR1 as MDHEN and CDR2 as SYDVKM. The CDR3 loop spans 14 amino acids. V was shortened by 6 bases and J by 1 base, with 9 bases between the two germline ends. For the CDR3, the DNA is TGTGCCAGCAGCATCACAGGGAACACCGGGGAGCTGTTTTTT. Translated, it gives CASSITGNTGELFF.